The 2 T cell receptor beta chains given below trace back to one sample, sequenced in a study of cytomegalovirus exposure and HLA in healthy donors. Produced via immunoSEQ multiplex PCR; TCRdb's table is partial and in-frame only. This sample carries 260,000 or so clones, approximately 90% of them seen once, and the ten largest clones take about 2.5%. The sample taken for sequencing was PBMCs. These receptors were taken from a man between 18 and 29 years old in good health and CMV-seronegative.

This clone was observed a few times. The V call is TRBV7-2, the J call TRBJ1-6, with 7 bases that match TRBD1. CDR1 and CDR2 from the germline V gene are SGHTA and FQGNSA. V gave up 4 bases and J gave up 14 bases; unmatched junction bases: 8. The CDR3 sequence is 13 residues long. The CDR3 reads CASSSGGQTSLHF. The CDR3 DNA is TGTGCCAGCAGCTCCGGGGGACAGACTTCCCTCCACTTT. Complete variable domain (other parts from reference TRBV7-2 and TRBJ1-6): GAGVSQSPSNKVTEKGKDVELRCDPISGHTALYWYRQSLGQGLEFLIYFQGNSAPDKSGLPSDRFSAERTGGSVSTLTIQRTQQEDSAVYLCASSSGGQTSLHFGNGTRLTVT.

This clone was observed a handful of times. This chain connects TRBV7-9 to TRBJ1-5; the match to TRBD1 covers 7 bases. Germline trimming cut 5 bases from V and 4 bases from J; bases unmatched to any gene: 11. The V gene's germline CDR1 is SEHNR and CDR2 FQNEAQ (reference sequence). The length of the CDR3 is 16 residues. The CDR3 here is CASSSRTGTENQPQHF. For the CDR3, the DNA is TGTGCCAGCAGCAGCCGGACAGGAACAGAGAATCAGCCCCAGCATTTT.